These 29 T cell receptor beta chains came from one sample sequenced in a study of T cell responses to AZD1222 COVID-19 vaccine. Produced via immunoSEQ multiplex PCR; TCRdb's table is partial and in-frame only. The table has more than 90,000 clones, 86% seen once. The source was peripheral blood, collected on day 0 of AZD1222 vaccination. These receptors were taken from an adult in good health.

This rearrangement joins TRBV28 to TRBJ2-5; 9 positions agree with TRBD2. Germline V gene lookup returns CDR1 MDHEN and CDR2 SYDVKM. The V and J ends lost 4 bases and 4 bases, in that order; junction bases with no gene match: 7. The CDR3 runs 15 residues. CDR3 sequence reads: CASSSRSGSRETQYF. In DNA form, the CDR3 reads TGTGCCAGCAGTTCACGTAGCGGGAGCAGAGAGACCCAGTACTTC.

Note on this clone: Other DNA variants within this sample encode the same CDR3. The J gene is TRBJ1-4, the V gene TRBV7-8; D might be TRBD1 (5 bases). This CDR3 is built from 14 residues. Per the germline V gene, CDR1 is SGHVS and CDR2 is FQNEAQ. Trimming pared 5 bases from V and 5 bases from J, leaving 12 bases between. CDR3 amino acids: CASSPHRTNEKLFF. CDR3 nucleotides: TGTGCCAGCAGCCCCCACAGGACGAATGAAAAACTGTTTTTT.

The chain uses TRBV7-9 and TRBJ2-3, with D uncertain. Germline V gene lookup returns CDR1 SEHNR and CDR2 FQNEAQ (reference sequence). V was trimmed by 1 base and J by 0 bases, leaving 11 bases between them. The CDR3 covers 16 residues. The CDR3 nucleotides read TGTGCCAGCAGCTTAGATTCCACTTTCAGCACAGATACGCAGTATTTT. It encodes CASSLDSTFSTDTQYF. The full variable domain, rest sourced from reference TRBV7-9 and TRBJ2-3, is DTGVSQNPRHKITKRGQNVTFRCDPISEHNRLYWYRQTLGQGPEFLTYFQNEAQLEKSRLLSDRFSAERPKGSFSTLEIQRTEQGDSAMYLCASSLDSTFSTDTQYFGPGTRLTVL.

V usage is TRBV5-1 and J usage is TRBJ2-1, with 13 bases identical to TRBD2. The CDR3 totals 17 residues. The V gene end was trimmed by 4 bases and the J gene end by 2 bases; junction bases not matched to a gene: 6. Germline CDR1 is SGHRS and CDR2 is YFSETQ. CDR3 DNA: TGCGCCAGCAGCCTCGGGACTAGCGGGAACGCCTACAATGAGCAGTTCTTC. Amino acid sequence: CASSLGTSGNAYNEQFF.

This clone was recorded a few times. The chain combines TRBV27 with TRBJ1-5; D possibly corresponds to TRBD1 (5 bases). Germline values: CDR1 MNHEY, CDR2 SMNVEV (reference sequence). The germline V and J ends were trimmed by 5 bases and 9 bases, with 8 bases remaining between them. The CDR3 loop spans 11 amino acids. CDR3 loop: CASSGGGPQHF. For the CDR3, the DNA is TGTGCCAGCAGTGGCGGGGGGCCCCAGCATTTT.

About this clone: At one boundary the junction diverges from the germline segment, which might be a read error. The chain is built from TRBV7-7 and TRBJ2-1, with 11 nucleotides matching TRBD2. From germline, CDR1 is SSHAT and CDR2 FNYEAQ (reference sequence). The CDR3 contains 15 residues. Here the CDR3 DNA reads TGTGCTAGCAGCCCCGGACTAGCGGGTTACAATGAGCAGTTCTTC. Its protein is CASSPGLAGYNEQFF.

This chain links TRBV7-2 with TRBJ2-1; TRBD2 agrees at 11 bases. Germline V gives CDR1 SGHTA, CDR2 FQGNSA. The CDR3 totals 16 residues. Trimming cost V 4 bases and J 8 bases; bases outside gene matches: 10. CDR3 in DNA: TGTGCCAGCAGCTACCCCACTAGCGGGAGTTTAGATGAGCAGTTCTTC. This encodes CASSYPTSGSLDEQFF.

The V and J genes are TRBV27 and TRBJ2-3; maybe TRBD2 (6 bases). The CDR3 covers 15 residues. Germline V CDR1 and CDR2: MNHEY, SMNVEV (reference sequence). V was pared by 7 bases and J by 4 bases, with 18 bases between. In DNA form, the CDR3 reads TGTGCCAGCAATCAAGCCGCGGGATCGGCAGATACGCAGTATTTT. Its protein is CASNQAAGSADTQYF.

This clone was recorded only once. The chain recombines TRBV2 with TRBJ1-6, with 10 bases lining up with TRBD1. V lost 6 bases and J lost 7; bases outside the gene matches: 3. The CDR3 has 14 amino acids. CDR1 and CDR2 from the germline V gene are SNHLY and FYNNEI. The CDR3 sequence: CASRGGQGNSPLHF. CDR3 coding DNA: TGTGCCAGCAGGGGGGGACAGGGGAATTCACCCCTCCACTTT.

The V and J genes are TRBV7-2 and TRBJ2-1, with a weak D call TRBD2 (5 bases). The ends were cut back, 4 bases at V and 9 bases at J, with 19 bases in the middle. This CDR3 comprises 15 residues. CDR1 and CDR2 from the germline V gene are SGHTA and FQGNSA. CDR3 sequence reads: CASSSQDQSRGEQFF. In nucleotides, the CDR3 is TGTGCCAGCAGCTCACAAGACCAGAGCCGGGGTGAGCAGTTCTTC.

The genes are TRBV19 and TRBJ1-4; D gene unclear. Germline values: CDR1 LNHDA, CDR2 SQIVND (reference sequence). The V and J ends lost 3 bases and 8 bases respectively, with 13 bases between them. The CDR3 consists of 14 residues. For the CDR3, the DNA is TGTGCCAGTAGTATCCAAGCTTCGGTGGAAAAACTGTTTTTT. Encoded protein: CASSIQASVEKLFF.

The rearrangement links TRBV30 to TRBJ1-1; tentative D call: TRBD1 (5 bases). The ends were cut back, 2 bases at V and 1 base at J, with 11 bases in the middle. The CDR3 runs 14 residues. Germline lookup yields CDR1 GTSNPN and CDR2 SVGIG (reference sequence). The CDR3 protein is CAWSRGSANTEAFF. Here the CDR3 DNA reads TGTGCCTGGAGTCGGGGGTCAGCGAACACTGAAGCTTTCTTT.

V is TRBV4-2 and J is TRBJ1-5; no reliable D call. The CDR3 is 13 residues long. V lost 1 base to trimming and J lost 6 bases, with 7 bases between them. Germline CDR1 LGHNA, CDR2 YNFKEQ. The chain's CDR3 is CASSQGLGQPQHF. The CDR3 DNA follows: TGTGCCAGCAGCCAAGGGTTGGGTCAGCCCCAGCATTTT.

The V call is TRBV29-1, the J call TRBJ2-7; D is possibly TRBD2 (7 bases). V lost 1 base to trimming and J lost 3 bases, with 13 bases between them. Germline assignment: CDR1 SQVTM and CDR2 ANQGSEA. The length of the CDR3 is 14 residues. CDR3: CSVEVPGGGYEQYF. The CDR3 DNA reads TGCAGCGTTGAAGTACCGGGGGGCGGCTACGAGCAGTACTTC.

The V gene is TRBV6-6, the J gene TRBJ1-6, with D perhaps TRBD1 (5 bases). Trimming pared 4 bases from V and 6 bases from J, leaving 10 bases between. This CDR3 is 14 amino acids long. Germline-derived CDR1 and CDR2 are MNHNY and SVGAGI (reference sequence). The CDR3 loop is CASSFGQTNSPLHF. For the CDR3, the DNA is TGTGCCAGCAGTTTTGGACAAACTAATTCACCCCTCCACTTT.

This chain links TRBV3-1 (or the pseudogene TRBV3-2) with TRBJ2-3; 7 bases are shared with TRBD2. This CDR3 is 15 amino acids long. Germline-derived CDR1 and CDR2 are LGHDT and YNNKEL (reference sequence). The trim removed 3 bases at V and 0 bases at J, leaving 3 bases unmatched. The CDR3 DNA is TGTGCCAGCAGCCAGATTAGCGGGAGCACAGATACGCAGTATTTT. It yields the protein CASSQISGSTDTQYF.

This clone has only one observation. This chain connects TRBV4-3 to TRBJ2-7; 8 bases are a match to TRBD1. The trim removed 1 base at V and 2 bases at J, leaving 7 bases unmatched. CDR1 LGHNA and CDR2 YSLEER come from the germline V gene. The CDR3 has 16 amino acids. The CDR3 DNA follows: TGCGCCAGCAGCCAAGGACGGGGGACAGGTCCCTACGAGCAGTACTTC. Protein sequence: CASSQGRGTGPYEQYF.

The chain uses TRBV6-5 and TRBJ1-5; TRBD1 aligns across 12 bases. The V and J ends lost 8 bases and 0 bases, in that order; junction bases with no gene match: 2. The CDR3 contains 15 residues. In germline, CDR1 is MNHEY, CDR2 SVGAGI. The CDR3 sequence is CASGTGGYSNQPQHF. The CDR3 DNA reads TGTGCCAGCGGGACAGGGGGCTATAGCAATCAGCCCCAGCATTTT.

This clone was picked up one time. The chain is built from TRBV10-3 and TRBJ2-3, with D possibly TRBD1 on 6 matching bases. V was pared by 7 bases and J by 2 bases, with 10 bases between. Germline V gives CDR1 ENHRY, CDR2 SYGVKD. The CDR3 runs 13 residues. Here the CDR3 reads CAINGDNTDTQYF. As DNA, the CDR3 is TGTGCCATCAACGGGGACAACACAGATACGCAGTATTTT.

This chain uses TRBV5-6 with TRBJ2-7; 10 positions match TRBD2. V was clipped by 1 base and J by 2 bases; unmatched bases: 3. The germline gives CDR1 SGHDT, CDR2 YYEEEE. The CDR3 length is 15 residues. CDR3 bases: TGTGCCAGCAGCTTGCGAGCGGGAGGGCCCTACGAGCAGTACTTC. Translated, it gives CASSLRAGGPYEQYF.

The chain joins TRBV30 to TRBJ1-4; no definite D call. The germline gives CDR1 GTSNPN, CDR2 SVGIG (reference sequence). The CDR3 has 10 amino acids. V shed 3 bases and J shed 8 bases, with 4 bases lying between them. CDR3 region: CAWRREKLFF. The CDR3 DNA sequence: TGTGCCTGGAGGCGGGAAAAACTGTTTTTT.

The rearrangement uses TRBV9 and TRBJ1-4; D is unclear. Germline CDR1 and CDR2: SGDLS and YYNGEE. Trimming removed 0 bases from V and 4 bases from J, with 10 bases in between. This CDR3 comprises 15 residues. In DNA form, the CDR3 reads TGTGCCAGCAGCGTAGAGGCAGCAGTTAATGAAAAACTGTTTTTT. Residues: CASSVEAAVNEKLFF.

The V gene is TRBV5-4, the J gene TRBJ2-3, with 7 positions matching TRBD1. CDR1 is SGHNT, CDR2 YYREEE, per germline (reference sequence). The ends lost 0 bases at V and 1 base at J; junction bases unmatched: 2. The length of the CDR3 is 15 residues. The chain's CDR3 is CASSLGTGGTDTQYF. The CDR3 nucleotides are TGTGCCAGCAGCTTGGGGACAGGCGGCACAGATACGCAGTATTTT.

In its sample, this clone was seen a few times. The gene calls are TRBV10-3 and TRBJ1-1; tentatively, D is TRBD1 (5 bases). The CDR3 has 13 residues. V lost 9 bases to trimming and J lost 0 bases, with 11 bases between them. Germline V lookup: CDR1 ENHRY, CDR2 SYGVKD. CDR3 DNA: TGTGCCATTGGGGACGGTTTGAACACTGAAGCTTTCTTT. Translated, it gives CAIGDGLNTEAFF.

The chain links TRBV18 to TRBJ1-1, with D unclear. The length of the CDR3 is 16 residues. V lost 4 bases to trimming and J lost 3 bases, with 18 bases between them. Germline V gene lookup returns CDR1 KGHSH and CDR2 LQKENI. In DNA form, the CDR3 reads TGTGCCAGCTCACTTAGAGGCGGCCGAGGTCACACTGAAGCTTTCTTT. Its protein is CASSLRGGRGHTEAFF.

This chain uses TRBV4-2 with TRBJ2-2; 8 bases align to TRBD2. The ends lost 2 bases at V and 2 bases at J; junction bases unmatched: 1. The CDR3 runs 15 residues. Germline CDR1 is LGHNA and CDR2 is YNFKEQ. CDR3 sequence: CASSQREGNTGELFF. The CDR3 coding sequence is TGTGCCAGCAGCCAACGGGAGGGTAACACCGGGGAGCTGTTTTTT.

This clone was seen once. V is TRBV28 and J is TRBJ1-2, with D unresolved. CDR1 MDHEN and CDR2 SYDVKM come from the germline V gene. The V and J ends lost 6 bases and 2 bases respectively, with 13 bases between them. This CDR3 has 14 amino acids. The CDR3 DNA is TGTGCCAGCAGCTGGGGAGGGCAGAACTATGGCTACACCTTC. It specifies CASSWGGQNYGYTF.

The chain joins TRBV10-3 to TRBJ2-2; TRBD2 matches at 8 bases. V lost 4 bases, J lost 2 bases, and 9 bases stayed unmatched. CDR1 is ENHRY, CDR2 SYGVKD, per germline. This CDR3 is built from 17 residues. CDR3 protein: CAISGPGTSYNTGELFF. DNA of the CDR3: TGTGCCATCAGTGGCCCGGGGACTAGTTACAACACCGGGGAGCTGTTTTTT.

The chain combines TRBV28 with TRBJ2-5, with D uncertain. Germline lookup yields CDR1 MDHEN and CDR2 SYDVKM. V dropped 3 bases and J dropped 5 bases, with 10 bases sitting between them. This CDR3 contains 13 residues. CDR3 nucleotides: TGTGCCAGCAGTTTCGGTCTACGGGAGACCCAGTACTTC. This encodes CASSFGLRETQYF.